This T cell receptor (beta chain) was retrieved from a study of cytomegalovirus exposure and HLA in healthy donors. V dropped 6 bases and J dropped 4 bases, with 15 bases sitting between them. Germline lookup yields CDR1 SNHLY and CDR2 FYNNEI. This CDR3 comprises 14 residues. Both 60 Vbeta primers and 13 Jbeta primers went into the PCR. Assay: immunoSEQ multiplex PCR; the TCRdb copy retains only in-frame clones and omits some. The data hold 110,000 to 150,000 clones, with approximately 70% observed a single time. Study outcomes and limitations: Another analysis was done later, and it associated 15,000 to 20,000 TCR beta sequences with HLA alleles at 0.05 false discovery rate. CMV antigen specificity of a few CMV-associated chains was confirmed in vitro.

Concerning this clone: Its antigen is unidentified.

Sequences were obtained from PBMCs. This sequence was found in a human donor in good health. The gene calls are TRBV2 and TRBJ1-1; no clear D gene. The CDR3 DNA is TGTGCCAGCAGAGGTGACCCAACGGGCACTGAAGCTTTCTTT. Its translation: CASRGDPTGTEAFF.